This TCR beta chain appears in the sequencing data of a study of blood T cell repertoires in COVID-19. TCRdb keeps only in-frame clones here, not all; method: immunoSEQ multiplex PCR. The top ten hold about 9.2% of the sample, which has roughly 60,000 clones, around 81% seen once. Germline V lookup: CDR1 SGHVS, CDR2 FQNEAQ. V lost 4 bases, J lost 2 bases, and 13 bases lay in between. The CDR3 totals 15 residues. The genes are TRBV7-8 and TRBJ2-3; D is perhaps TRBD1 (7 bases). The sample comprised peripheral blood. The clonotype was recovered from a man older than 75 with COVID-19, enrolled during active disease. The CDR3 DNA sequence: TGTGCCAGCAGCTCAGGGGGGAAGCTCACAGATACGCAGTATTTT. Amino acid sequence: CASSSGGKLTDTQYF.